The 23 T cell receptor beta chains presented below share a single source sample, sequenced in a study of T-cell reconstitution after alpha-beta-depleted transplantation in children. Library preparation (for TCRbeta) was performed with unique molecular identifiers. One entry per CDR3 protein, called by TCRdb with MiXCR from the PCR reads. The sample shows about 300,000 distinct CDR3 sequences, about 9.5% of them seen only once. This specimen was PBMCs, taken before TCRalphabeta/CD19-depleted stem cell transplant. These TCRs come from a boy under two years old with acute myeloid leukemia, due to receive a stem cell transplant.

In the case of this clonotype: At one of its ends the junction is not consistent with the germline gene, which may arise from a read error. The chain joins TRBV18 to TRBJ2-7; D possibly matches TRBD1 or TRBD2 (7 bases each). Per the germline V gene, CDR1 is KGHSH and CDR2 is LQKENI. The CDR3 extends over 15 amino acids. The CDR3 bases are TGTGCCAGCTCACCTTCATCTCAAAGGGGGCTGCGGGAGAAGTTC. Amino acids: CASSPSSQRGLREKF.

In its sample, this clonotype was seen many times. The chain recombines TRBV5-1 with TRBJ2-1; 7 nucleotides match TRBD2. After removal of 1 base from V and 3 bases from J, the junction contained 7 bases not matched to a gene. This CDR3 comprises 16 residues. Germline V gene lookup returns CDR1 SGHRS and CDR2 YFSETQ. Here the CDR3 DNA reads TGCGCCAGCAGCTTGTCGGGGCTAGCGGTCTACAATGAGCAGTTCTTC. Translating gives CASSLSGLAVYNEQFF.

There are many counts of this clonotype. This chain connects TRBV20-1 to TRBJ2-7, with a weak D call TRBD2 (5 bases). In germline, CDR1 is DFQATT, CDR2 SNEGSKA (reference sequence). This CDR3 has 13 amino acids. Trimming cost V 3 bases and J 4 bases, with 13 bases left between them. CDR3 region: CSARDGGDYEQYF. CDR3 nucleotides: TGCAGTGCTAGGGACGGAGGAGATTACGAGCAGTACTTC.

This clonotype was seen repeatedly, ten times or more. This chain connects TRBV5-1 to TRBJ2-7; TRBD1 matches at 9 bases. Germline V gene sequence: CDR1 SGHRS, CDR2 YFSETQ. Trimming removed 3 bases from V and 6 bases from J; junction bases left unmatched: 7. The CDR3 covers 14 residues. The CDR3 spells CASSSTGGMGEQYF. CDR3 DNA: TGCGCCAGCAGCTCGACAGGGGGAATGGGCGAGCAGTACTTC.

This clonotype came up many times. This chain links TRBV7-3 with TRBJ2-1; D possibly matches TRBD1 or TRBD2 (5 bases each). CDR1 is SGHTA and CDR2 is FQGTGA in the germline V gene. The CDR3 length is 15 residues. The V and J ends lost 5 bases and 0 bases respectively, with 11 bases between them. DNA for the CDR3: TGTGCCAGCAGCCTTGGGGGACCCTCCTACAATGAGCAGTTCTTC. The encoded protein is CASSLGGPSYNEQFF.

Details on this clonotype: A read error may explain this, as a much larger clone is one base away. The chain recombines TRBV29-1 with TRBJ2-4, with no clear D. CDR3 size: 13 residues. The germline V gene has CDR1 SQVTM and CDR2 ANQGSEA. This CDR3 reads CSVGAGPENSQYF. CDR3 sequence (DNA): TGCAGCGTTGGGGCAGGCCCCGAAAACAGTCAGTACTTC.

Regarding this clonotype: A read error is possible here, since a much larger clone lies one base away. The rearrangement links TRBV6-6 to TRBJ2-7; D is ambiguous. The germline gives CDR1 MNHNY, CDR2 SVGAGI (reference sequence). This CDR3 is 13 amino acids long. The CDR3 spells CASSYSGEYERYF. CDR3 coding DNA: TGTGCCAGCAGTTACTCCGGAGAGTACGAGCGGTACTTC.

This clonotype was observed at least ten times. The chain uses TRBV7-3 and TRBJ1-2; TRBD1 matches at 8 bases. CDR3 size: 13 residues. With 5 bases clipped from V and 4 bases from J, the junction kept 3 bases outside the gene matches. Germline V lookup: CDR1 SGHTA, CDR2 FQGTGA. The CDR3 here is CASSAQGGYGYTF. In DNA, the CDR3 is TGTGCCAGCAGCGCACAGGGGGGCTATGGCTACACCTTC.

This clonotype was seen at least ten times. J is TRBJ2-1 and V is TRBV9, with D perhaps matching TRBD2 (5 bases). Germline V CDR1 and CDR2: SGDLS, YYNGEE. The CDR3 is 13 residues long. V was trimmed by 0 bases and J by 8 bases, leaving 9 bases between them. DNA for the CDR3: TGTGCCAGCAGCGTAGTTACAGCGGATGAGCAGTTCTTC. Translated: CASSVVTADEQFF.

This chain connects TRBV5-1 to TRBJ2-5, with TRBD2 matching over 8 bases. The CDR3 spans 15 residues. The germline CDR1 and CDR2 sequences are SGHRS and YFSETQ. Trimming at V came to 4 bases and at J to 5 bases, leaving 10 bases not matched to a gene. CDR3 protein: CASSLIAGNAETQYF. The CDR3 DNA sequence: TGCGCCAGCAGCCTAATAGCGGGAAACGCGGAGACCCAGTACTTC.

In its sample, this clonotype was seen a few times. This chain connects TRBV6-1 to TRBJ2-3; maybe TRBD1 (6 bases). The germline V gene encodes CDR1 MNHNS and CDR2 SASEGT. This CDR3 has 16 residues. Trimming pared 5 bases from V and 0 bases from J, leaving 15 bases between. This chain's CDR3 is CASSITGRGSTDTQYF. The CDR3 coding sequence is TGTGCCAGCAGTATCACCGGCAGGGGAAGCACAGATACGCAGTATTTT.

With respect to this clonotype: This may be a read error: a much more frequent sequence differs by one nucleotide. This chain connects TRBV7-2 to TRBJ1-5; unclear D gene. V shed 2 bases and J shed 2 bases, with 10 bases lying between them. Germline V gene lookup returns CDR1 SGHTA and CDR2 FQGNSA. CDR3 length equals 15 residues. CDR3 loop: CASSLQSGGNQPQHF. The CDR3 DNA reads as TGTGCCAGCAGCTTACAATCCGGAGGCAATCAGCCCCAGCATTTT.

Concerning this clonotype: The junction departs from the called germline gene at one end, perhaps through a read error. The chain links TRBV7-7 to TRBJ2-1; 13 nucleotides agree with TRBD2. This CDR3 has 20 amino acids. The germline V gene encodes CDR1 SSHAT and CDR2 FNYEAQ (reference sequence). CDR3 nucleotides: TGTGCTAGCAGCTTAGATCCGGTTTGGACTAGCGGGGGACTTTACAATGAGCAGTTCTTC. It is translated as CASSLDPVWTSGGLYNEQFF.

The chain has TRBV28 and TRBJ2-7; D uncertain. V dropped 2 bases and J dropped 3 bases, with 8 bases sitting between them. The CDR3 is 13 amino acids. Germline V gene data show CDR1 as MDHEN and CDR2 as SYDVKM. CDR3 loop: CASSLVSVYEQYF. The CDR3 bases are TGTGCCAGCAGTTTAGTTTCGGTCTACGAGCAGTACTTC.

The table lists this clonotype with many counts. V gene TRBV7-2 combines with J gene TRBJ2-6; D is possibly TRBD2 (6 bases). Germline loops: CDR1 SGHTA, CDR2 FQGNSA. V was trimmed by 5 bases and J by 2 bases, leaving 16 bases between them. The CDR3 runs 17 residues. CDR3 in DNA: TGTGCCAGCAGCCCTAGGGGAGGTCCGGCTGGGGCCAACGTCCTGACTTTC. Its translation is CASSPRGGPAGANVLTF.

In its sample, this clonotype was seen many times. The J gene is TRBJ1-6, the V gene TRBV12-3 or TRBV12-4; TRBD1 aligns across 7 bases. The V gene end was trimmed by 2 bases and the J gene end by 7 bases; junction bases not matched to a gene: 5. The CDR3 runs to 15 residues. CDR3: CASSLKDRVNSPLHF. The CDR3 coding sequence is TGTGCCAGCAGTTTAAAAGACAGGGTAAATTCACCCCTCCACTTT.

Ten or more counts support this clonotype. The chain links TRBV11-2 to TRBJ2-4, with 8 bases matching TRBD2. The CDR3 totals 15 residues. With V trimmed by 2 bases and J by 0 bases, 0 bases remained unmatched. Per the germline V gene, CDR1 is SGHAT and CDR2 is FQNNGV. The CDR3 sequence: CASSLLAGAKNIQYF. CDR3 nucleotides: TGTGCCAGCAGCTTACTAGCGGGAGCCAAAAACATTCAGTACTTC.

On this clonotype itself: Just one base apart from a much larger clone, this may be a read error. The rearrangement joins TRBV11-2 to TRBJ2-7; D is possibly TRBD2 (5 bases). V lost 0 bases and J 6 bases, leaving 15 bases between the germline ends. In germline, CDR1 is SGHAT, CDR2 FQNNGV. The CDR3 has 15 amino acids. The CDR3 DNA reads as TGTGCCAGCAGCTTAGATACCGGATACGCGGGCGAGCAGTACTTC. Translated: CASSLDTGYAGEQYF.

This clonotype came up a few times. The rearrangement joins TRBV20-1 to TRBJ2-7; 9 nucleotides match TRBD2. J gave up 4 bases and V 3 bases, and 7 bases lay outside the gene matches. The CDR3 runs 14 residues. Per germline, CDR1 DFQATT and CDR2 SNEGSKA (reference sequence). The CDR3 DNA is TGCAGTGCTAGGCCAGCTAGCGGGGTTTACGAGCAGTACTTC. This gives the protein CSARPASGVYEQYF.

The CDR3 DNA follows: TGCGCCAGCAGCCAAGATCGGGTAGCGGGGGCCTCCTACAATGAGCAGTTCTTC. It encodes CASSQDRVAGASYNEQFF. The chain has TRBV4-3 and TRBJ2-1, with TRBD2 matching over 9 bases. CDR1 is LGHNA and CDR2 is YSLEER in the germline V gene. Trimming cost V 0 bases and J 0 bases; bases outside gene matches: 6. The CDR3 has 18 residues.

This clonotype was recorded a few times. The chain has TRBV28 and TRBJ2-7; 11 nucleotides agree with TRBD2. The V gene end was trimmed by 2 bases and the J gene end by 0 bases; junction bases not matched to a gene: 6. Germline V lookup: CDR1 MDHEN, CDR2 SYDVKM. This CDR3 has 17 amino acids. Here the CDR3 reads CASSLKGLAGGSYEQYF. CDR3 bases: TGTGCCAGCAGTTTAAAGGGGCTAGCGGGGGGCTCCTACGAGCAGTACTTC.

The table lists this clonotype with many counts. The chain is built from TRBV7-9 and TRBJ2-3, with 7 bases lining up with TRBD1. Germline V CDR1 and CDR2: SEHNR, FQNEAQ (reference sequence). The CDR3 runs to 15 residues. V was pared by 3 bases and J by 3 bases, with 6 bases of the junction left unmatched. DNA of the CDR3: TGTGCCAGCAGCTTCCGGGACAGTGGAACAGATACGCAGTATTTT. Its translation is CASSFRDSGTDTQYF. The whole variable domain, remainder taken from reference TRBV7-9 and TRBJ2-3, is DTGVSQNPRHKITKRGQNVTFRCDPISEHNRLYWYRQTLGQGPEFLTYFQNEAQLEKSRLLSDRFSAERPKGSFSTLEIQRTEQGDSAMYLCASSFRDSGTDTQYFGPGTRLTVL.

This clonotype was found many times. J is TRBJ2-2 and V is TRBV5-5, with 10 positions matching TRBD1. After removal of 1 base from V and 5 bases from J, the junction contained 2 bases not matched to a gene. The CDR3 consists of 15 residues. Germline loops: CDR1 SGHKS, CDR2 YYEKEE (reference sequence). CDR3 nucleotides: TGTGCCAGCAGCTTGTGGACAGGGGGTACCGGGGAGCTGTTTTTT. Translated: CASSLWTGGTGELFF.